The subject of this entry is one TCR beta chain. This record belongs to a study of blood T cell repertoires in COVID-19. Overall study context: COVID-19 samples collected from the United States, Italy and Spain covered acute and convalescent phases. In each case, the material was cDNA or gDNA derived from T cells, B-cell-depleted T cells, or PBMCs.

Germline V gene data show CDR1 as ENHRY and CDR2 as SYGVKD. The CDR3 is made up of 14 amino acids. Trimming stripped 5 bases from V and 5 bases from J, with 15 bases between. Original processing methods: Reference gene primer amplification gave nucleated cell count estimates. Generated by immunoSEQ multiplex PCR, the TCRdb table keeps only in-frame clones and is missing some. That table gives V, J and clone size, and the DNA gave D and trimming. This sample carries a few hundred thousand clones, approximately 81% of them seen once, and the ten largest clones take roughly 10%. Sequenced sample: peripheral blood. The source is an elderly woman with acute or convalescent COVID-19. V is TRBV10-3 and J is TRBJ2-5; no clear D gene. The DNA of the CDR3 is TGTGCCATCAGTCCCACTAATGATGGGGAGACCCAGTACTTC. The encoded protein is CAISPTNDGETQYF.